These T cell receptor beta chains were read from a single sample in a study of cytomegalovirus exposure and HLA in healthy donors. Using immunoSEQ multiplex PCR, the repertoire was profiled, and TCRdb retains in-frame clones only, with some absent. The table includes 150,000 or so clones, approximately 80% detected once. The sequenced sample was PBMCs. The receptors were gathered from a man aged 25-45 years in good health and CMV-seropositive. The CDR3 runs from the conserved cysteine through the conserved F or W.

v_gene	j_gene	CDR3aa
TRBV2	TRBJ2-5	CASIKSETQYF
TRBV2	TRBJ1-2	CASSLDSINYGYTF
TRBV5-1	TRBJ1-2	CASSLVVGGDYGYTF
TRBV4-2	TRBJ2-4	CASTTGGSGRFTSGNIQYF
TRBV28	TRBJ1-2	CASSIIGGNYGYTF
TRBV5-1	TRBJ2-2	CASSLYWTGELFF
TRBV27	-	CASSDWTGEYEQYF
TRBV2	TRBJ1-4	CASSESQGYGEKLFF
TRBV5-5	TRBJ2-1	CASRRGLAEYNEQFF
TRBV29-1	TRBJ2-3	CSVGTDESTDTQYF
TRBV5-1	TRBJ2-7	CASSLASVTGSYEQYF
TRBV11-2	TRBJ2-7	CASSLEREHGEQYF
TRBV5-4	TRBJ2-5	CASSSDTQETQYF
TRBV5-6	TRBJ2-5	CASSLPTGIETQYF
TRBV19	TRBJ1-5	CASTRGNQPQHF
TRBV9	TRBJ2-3	CASSLGASGSVTDTQYF
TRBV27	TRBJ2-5	CASSTIGLAGGKTQYF
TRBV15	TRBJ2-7	CATSRSSGGVYEQYF